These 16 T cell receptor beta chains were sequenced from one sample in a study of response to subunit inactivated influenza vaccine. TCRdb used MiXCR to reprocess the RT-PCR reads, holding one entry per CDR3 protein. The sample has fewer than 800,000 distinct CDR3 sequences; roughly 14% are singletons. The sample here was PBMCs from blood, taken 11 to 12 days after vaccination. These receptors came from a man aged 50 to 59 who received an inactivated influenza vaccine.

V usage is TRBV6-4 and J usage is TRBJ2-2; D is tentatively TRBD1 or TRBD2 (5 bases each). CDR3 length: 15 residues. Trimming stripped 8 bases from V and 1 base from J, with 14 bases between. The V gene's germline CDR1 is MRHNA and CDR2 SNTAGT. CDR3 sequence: CASPRGRENTGELFF. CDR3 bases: TGTGCCAGCCCACGGGGACGGGAGAACACCGGGGAGCTGTTTTTT.

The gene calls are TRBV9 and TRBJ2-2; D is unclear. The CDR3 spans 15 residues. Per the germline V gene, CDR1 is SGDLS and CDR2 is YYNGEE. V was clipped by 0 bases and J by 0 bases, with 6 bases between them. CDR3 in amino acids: CASSVEASNTGELFF. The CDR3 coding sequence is TGTGCCAGCAGCGTAGAGGCATCGAACACCGGGGAGCTGTTTTTT.

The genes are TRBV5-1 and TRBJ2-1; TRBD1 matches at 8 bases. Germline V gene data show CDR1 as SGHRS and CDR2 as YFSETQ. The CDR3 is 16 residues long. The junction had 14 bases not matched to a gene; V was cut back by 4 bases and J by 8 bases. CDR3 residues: CASSERKAGGLDEQFF. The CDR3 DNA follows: TGCGCCAGCAGCGAACGAAAGGCAGGGGGCCTCGATGAGCAGTTCTTC. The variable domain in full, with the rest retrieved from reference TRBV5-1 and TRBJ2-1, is KAGVTQTPRYLIKTRGQQVTLSCSPISGHRSVSWYQQTPGQGLQFLFEYFSETQRNKGNFPGRFSGRQFSNSRSEMNVSTLELGDSALYLCASSERKAGGLDEQFFGPGTRLTVL.

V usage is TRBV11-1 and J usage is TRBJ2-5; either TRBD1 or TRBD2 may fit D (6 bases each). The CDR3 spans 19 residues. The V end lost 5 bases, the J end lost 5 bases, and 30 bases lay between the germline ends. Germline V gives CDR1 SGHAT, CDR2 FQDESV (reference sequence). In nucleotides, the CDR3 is TGTGCCAGCAGCCCGGATTCTACCGGGGGCCGGGCTAAGTGGGAGACCCAGTACTTC. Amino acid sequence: CASSPDSTGGRAKWETQYF.

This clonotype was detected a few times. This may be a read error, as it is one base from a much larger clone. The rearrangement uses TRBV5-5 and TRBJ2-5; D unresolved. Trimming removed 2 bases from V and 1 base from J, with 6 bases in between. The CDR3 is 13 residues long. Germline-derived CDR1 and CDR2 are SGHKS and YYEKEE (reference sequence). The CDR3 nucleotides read TGTGCCAGCAGCTTCGCAGGCCAAGAGACCCAGTACTTC. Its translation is CASSFAGQETQYF.

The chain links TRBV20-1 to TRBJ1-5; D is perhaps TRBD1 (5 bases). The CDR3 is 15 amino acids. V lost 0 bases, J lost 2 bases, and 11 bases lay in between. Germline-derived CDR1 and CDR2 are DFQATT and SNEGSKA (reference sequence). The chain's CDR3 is CSARDHRQGNQPQHF. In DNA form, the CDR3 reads TGCAGTGCTAGAGATCACAGGCAGGGCAATCAGCCCCAGCATTTT.

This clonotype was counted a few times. The CDR3 sequence is CASSYSWANEQFF. DNA of the CDR3: TGTGCCAGCAGTTACTCGTGGGCCAATGAGCAGTTCTTC. The J gene is TRBJ2-1, the V gene TRBV6-2 or TRBV6-3, with no clear D. The CDR3 runs 13 residues. Germline-derived CDR1 and CDR2 are MNHEY and SVGEGT. Trimming stripped 0 bases from V and 6 bases from J, with 6 bases between.

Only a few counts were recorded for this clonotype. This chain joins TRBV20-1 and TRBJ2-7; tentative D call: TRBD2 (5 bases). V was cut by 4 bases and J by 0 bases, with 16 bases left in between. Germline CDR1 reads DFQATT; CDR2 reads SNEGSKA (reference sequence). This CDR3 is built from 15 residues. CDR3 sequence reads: CSATGKGRSSYEQYF. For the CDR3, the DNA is TGCAGTGCTACGGGGAAGGGCCGGAGCTCCTACGAGCAGTACTTC.

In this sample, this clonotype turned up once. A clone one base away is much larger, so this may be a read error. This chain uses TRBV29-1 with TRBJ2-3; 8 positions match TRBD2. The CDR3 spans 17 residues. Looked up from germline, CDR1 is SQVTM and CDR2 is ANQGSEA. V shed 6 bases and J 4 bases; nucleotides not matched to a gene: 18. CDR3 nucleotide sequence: TGCAGCGTCGTTTGGGTGCGACTAGCGCGAGAAGCAGATACGCAGTATTTT. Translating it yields CSVVWVRLAREADTQYF.

Written as DNA, the CDR3 is TGCGCCAGCAGCACAGGACCGCCGCCTTTTGGGGCCAACGTCCTGACTTTC. It yields the protein CASSTGPPPFGANVLTF. The rearrangement links TRBV5-1 to TRBJ2-6; possible D gene TRBD1, 5 bases. V dropped 4 bases and J dropped 3 bases, with 17 bases sitting between them. Germline values: CDR1 SGHRS, CDR2 YFSETQ. The CDR3 loop spans 17 amino acids.

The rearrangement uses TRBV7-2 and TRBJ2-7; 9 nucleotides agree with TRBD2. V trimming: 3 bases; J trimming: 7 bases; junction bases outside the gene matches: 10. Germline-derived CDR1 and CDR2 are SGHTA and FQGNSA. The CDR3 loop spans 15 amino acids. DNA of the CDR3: TGTGCCAGCAGCTTTACCGGGACTAGCATAGAAGAGCAGTACTTC. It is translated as CASSFTGTSIEEQYF.

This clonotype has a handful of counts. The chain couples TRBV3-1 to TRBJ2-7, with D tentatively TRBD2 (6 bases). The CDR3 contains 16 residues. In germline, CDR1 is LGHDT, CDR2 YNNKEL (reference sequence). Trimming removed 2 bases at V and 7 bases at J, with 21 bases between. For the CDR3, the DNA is TGTGCCAGCAGCCAAACTACTAGCCGCTTTTCGGGGGAGCAGTACTTC. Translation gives CASSQTTSRFSGEQYF.

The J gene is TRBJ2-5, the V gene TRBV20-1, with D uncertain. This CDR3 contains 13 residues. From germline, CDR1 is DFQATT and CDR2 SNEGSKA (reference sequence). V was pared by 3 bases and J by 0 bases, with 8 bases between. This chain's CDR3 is CSASGRNQETQYF. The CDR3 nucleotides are TGCAGTGCTAGTGGCCGGAACCAAGAGACCCAGTACTTC.

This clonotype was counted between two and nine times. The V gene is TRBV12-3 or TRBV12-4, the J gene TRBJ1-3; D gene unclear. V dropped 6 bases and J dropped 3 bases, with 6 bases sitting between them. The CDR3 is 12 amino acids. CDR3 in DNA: TGTGCCAGCAGCCAGATTGGAAACACCATATATTTT. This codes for CASSQIGNTIYF.

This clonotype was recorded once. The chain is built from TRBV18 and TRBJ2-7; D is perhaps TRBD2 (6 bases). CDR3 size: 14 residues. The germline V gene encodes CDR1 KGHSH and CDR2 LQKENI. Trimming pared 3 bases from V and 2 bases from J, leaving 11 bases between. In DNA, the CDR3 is TGTGCCAGCTCACCCTCTGCGGGACCCTACGAGCAGTACTTC. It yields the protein CASSPSAGPYEQYF.

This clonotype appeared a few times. This CDR3 is CASSSGTYNDNEQFF. The CDR3, as DNA: TGTGCCAGCAGCTCTGGGACCTACAATGACAATGAGCAGTTCTTC. V and J are TRBV6-2 or TRBV6-3 and TRBJ2-1; D may correspond to TRBD1 or TRBD2 (5 bases each). The V and J ends lost 6 bases and 5 bases respectively, with 17 bases between them. CDR1 MNHEY and CDR2 SVGEGT come from the germline V gene. The CDR3 totals 15 residues.